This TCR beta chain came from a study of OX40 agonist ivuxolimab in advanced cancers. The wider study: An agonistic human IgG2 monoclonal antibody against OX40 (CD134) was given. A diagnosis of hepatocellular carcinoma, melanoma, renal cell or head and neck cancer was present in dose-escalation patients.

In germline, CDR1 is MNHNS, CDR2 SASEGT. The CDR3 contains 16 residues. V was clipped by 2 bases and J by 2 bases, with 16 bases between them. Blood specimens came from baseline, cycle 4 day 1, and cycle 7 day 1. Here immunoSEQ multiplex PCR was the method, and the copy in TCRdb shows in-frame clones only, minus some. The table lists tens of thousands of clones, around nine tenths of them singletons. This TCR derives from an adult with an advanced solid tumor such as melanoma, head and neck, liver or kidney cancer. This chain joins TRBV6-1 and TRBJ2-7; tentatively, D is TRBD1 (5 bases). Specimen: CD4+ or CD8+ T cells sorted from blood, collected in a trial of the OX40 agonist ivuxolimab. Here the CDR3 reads CASSEFDRYETYEQYF. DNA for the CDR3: TGTGCCAGCAGTGAATTCGACAGATACGAAACCTACGAGCAGTACTTC.